This record concerns one T cell receptor (beta chain) sequence. This entry is derived from a study of blood T cell repertoires in COVID-19. The repertoire was sequenced with immunoSEQ multiplex PCR; TCRdb's copy has only in-frame clones and lacks some. The sample contains approximately 150,000 clones, approximately 80% of which appear only once. The V segment lost 8 bases and the J segment 7 bases; nucleotides outside the gene matches: 6. Germline CDR1 reads MNHEY; CDR2 reads SMNVEV (reference sequence). The length of the CDR3 is 14 residues. This rearrangement joins TRBV27 to TRBJ2-7, with 15 bases that match TRBD2. Sequences were obtained from peripheral blood. The receptor comes from a man aged 70 or older who had recovered from COVID-19. CDR3 amino acids: CASSTGTSGREQYF. For the CDR3, the DNA is TGTGCCAGCTCGACCGGGACTAGCGGGAGGGAGCAGTACTTC.